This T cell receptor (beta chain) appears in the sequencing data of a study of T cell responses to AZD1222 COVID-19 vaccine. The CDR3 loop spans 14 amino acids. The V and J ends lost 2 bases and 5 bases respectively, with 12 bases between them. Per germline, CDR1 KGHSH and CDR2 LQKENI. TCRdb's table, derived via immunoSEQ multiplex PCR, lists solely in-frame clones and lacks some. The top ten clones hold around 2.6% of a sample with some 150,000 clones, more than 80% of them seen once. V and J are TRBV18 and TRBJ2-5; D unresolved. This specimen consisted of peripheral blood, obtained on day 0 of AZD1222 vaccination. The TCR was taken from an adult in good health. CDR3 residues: CASSPGDSRETQYF. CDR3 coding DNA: TGTGCCAGCTCACCAGGAGATTCCCGGGAGACCCAGTACTTC.